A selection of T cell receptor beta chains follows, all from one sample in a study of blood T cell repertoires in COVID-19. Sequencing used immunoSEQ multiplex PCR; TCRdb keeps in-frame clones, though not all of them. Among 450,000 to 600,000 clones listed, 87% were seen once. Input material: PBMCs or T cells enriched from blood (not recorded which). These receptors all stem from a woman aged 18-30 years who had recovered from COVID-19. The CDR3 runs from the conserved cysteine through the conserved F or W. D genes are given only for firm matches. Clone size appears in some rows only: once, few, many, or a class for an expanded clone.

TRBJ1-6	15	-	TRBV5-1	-	TGCGCCAGCAGCGAGGGATTTCCAGGTGATTCACCCCTCCACTTT	CASSEGFPGDSPLHF
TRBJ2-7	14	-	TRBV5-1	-	TGCGCCAGCAGCTGGGGAGGTCAGACGAGAGAGCAGTACTTC	CASSWGGQTREQYF
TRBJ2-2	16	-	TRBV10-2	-	TGCGCCAGCAAGGGAGTCACTACCATAGGGCCCGGGGAGCTGTTTTTT	CASKGVTTIGPGELFF
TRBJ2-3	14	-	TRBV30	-	TGTGCCTGGAGTGTAGGTAGCCACACAGATACGCAGTATTTT	CAWSVGSHTDTQYF
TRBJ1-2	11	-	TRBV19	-	TGTGCCACCAGTTTCGGGTACGGCTACACCTTC	CATSFGYGYTF
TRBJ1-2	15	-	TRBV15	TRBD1	TGTGCCACCAGCGAAGACAGGGGGCTTTATTATGGCTACACCTTC	CATSEDRGLYYGYTF
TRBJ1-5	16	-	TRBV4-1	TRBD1	TGCGCCAGCAGCCCGAATAGACAGGGGGCCGGCCAGCCCCAGCATTTT	CASSPNRQGAGQPQHF
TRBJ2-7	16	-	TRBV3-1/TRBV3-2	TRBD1	TGTGCCAGCAGCCAAGGCCCGGACAGGACAACCTACGAGCAGTACTTC	CASSQGPDRTTYEQYF
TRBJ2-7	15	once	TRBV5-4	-	TGTGCCAGCAGCCCTACAGGGAAGCGAGCCTACGAGCAGTACTTC	CASSPTGKRAYEQYF
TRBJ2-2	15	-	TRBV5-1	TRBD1	TGCGCCAGCAGTACGGACCGACAGGGCACCGGGGAGCTGTTTTTT	CASSTDRQGTGELFF
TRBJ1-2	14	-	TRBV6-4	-	TGTGCCAGCAGTGAAGGAGTAGTTGTGGGTGGCTACACCTTC	CASSEGVVVGGYTF
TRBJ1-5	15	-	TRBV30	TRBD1	TGTGCCTGGAGTGACCAGACAGGGGGCCCTCAGCCCCAGCATTTT	CAWSDQTGGPQPQHF
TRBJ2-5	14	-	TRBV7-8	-	TGTGCCAGCACCGTAGCCGAGGGATGGGGGACCCAGTACTTC	CASTVAEGWGTQYF
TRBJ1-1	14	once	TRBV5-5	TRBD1	TGTGCCAGCAGCTTCGGGACAGGGAGATTTGAAGCTTTCTTT	CASSFGTGRFEAFF